The rows below give T cell receptor beta chains drawn from one sample of a study of blood T cell repertoires in COVID-19. Libraries were prepared by immunoSEQ multiplex PCR; TCRdb keeps only in-frame clonotypes and omits some of them. The table lists 250,000 to 300,000 clones, around 90% of them singletons. The sample was peripheral blood. These receptors were taken from a woman between 65 and 79 years old with COVID-19, enrolled during active disease. CDR3s include the opening cysteine and the closing phenylalanine or tryptophan. D genes are given only for firm matches. Not all rows give a size; the values are once, few, many and, for expanded clones, a class.

.,.,TRBJ2-1,TRBV5-1,CASREGARNEQFF,TGCGCCAGCAGGGAGGGGGCGCGGAATGAGCAGTTCTTC
once,TRBD2,TRBJ2-3,TRBV28,CASSSFPRTSGSTDTQYF,TGTGCCAGCAGTTCCTTTCCCCGGACTAGCGGGAGCACAGATACGCAGTATTTT
.,.,TRBJ2-5,TRBV6-5,CASRQDATKFQYF,TGTGCCAGCAGACAGGACGCCACTAAGTTCCAGTACTTC
few,.,TRBJ1-1,TRBV14,CASSPYSGILEAFF,TGTGCCAGCAGCCCTTACTCAGGGATCCTTGAAGCTTTCTTT
.,.,TRBJ2-1,TRBV2,CAALATSSYNEQFF,TGTGCAGCTCTAGCGACCAGCTCCTACAATGAGCAGTTCTTC
.,TRBD2,TRBJ2-3,TRBV4-3,CASSQGGSSTDTQYF,TGCGCCAGCAGCCAAGGCGGGAGCTCTACAGATACGCAGTATTTT
.,TRBD1,TRBJ2-4,TRBV5-1,CASSGGQGDIQYF,TGCGCCAGCAGCGGTGGACAGGGGGACATTCAGTACTTC
once,.,TRBJ2-1,TRBV20-1,CSASRSGRGGYNEQFF,TGCAGTGCTAGTCGTTCAGGGCGAGGGGGATACAATGAGCAGTTCTTC
.,.,TRBJ1-4,TRBV2,CASSEALGGEEKLFF,TGTGCCAGCAGTGAAGCGTTGGGGGGGGAAGAAAAACTGTTTTTT
.,TRBD2,TRBJ2-3,TRBV24-1,CATSARGAGGDTDTQYF,TGTGCCACCAGTGCCAGAGGAGCGGGGGGGGACACAGATACGCAGTATTTT
.,TRBD1,TRBJ2-6,TRBV10-3,CAVQGVLGANVLTF,TGTGCCGTTCAGGGGGTCCTTGGGGCCAACGTCCTGACTTTC
.,TRBD1,TRBJ2-3,TRBV3-1/TRBV3-2,CASSQVIGGTSSTDTQYF,TGTGCCAGCAGCCAAGTGATAGGGGGCACAAGTAGCACAGATACGCAGTATTTT
.,.,TRBJ2-3,TRBV30,CAWSPHGSTDTQYF,TGTGCCTGGTCCCCCCACGGGAGCACAGATACGCAATATTTT
once,TRBD1,TRBJ2-1,TRBV7-9,CASSKDRVNEQFF,TGTGCCAGCAGCAAAGACAGGGTGAATGAGCAGTTCTTC
.,TRBD1,TRBJ2-5,TRBV3-1/TRBV3-2,CASSRRTGEETQYF,TGTGCCAGCAGCCGCAGGACAGGGGAAGAGACCCAGTACTTC
.,.,TRBJ2-3,TRBV2,CASRPGTLEADTQYF,TGTGCCAGCAGGCCCGGGACTCTAGAGGCAGATACGCAGTATTTT
.,.,TRBJ1-1,TRBV7-2,CASSLNLLANTEAFF,TGTGCCAGCAGCTTAAATTTGTTAGCGAACACTGAAGCTTTCTTT
.,.,TRBJ1-2,TRBV9,CASSPQEDYGYTF,TGTGCCAGCAGCCCTCAGGAAGACTATGGCTACACCTTC
once,.,TRBJ1-6,TRBV7-3,CASSRTVIGSPLHF,TGTGCCAGCAGCCGGACTGTAATTGGGTCACCCCTCCACTTT
.,TRBD2,TRBJ2-3,TRBV5-6,CASSIPTSGGTDTQYF,TGTGCCAGCAGCATACCAACTAGCGGAGGAACAGATACGCAGTATTTT
.,.,TRBJ2-3,TRBV29-1,CSGKGWGPTDTQYF,TGCAGCGGGAAGGGGTGGGGGCCCACAGATACGCAGTATTTT
.,.,TRBJ1-1,TRBV9,CASSVGFSGSEAFF,TGTGCCAGCAGCGTAGGTTTCTCCGGGTCCGAAGCTTTCTTT
.,.,TRBJ1-5,TRBV30,CAWRQSGSNQPQHF,TGTGCCTGGAGACAATCCGGGAGCAATCAGCCCCAGCATTTT
.,TRBD2,TRBJ2-3,TRBV5-1,CASSDTGTSGDTQYF,TGCGCCAGCAGCGATACCGGGACTAGCGGAGATACGCAGTATTTT
.,TRBD1,TRBJ1-1,TRBV2,CASRTGQASNTEAFF,TGTGCCAGCAGGACGGGACAGGCCTCGAACACTGAAGCTTTCTTT
.,TRBD2,TRBJ2-1,TRBV19,CASSRTSGSYEQFF,TGTGCCAGTAGTCGGACTAGCGGGAGTTATGAGCAGTTCTTC
.,TRBD2,TRBJ2-2,TRBV7-6,CASSSGAGYVVELFF,TGTGCCAGCAGCTCAGGAGCGGGATACGTCGTGGAGCTGTTTTTT
.,.,TRBJ1-1,TRBV7-9,CASSLGLSNTEAFF,TGTGCCAGCAGCCTGGGACTCTCGAACACTGAAGCTTTCTTT
.,.,TRBJ2-4,TRBV6-2/TRBV6-3,CASSSREVAKNIQYF,TGTGCCAGCAGTTCCCGGGAAGTAGCCAAAAACATTCAGTACTTC
.,.,TRBJ2-5,TRBV24-1,CATSDFSSTGETQYF,TGTGCCACCAGTGATTTTTCATCAACTGGAGAGACCCAGTACTTC
.,TRBD1,TRBJ1-1,TRBV28,CASSIRDRGEAFF,TGTGCCAGCAGTATCCGGGACAGGGGTGAAGCTTTCTTT
.,.,TRBJ1-2,TRBV19,CASSENYGYTF,TGTGCCAGTAGTGAGAACTATGGCTACACCTTC
.,.,TRBJ2-5,TRBV28,CASSLAGFFQETQYF,TGTGCCAGCAGTTTAGCGGGGTTTTTCCAAGAGACCCAGTACTTC
.,.,TRBJ2-6,TRBV27,CASSSLGGSGANVLTF,TGTGCCAGCAGTTCCCTAGGGGGTTCTGGGGCCAACGTCCTGACTTTC
few,.,TRBJ1-1,TRBV6-5,CASSYDSNTEAFF,TGTGCCAGCAGTTACGACAGTAACACTGAAGCTTTCTTT
.,.,TRBJ2-3,TRBV2,CASSAYLSTDTQYF,TGTGCCAGCAGTGCCTACCTTAGCACAGATACGCAGTATTTT
few,TRBD2,TRBJ2-2,TRBV18,CASSPSGNTGELFF,TGTGCCAGCTCGCCTAGCGGCAACACCGGGGAGCTGTTTTTT
.,TRBD2,TRBJ2-1,TRBV29-1,CSVAPGSILAGGSYNEQFF,TGCAGCGTTGCGCCCGGATCGATTCTAGCGGGAGGCTCCTACAATGAGCAGTTCTTC
.,.,TRBJ1-1,TRBV6-1,CASSETRNTEAFF,TGTGCCAGCAGTGAAACTAGGAACACTGAAGCTTTCTTT
.,TRBD1,TRBJ1-4,TRBV28,CASREQGAPNEKLFF,TGTGCCAGCAGGGAACAGGGGGCTCCTAATGAAAAACTGTTTTTT
.,.,TRBJ2-1,TRBV30,CAWTVRYRETRRFF,TGTGCCTGGACCGTTAGATACCGCGAGACACGGCGGTTCTTC
.,TRBD1,TRBJ2-4,TRBV10-3,CAISKQGPLAKNIQYF,TGTGCCATCAGTAAACAGGGGCCTCTAGCCAAAAACATTCAGTACTTC
few,.,TRBJ2-7,TRBV7-8,CASSLDHRPDPFPIYEQYF,TGTGCCAGCAGCTTAGACCACAGGCCAGATCCATTCCCCATCTACGAGCAGTACTTC
.,TRBD1,TRBJ2-7,TRBV29-1,CSVVPGTGDYEQYF,TGCAGCGTTGTCCCCGGGACAGGGGACTACGAGCAGTACTTC
.,TRBD2,TRBJ2-7,TRBV3-1/TRBV3-2,CASSQGGLAGYEQYF,TGTGCCAGCAGCCAAGGGGGACTAGCGGGATACGAGCAGTACTTC
.,.,TRBJ2-7,TRBV20-1,CSASAGSGVAYEQYF,TGCAGTGCGAGTGCCGGGTCGGGGGTCGCCTACGAGCAGTACTTC
once,.,TRBJ2-6,TRBV27,CASSSSSSGANVLTF,TGTGCCAGCAGTTCCTCCTCCTCTGGGGCCAACGTCCTGACTTTC
.,TRBD1,TRBJ1-2,TRBV19,CASSFTGDGYTF,TGTGCCAGTAGTTTCACAGGGGATGGCTACACCTTC
few,TRBD1,TRBJ2-1,TRBV4-2,CASSQDSPGQSSYNEQFF,TGTGCCAGCAGCCAAGATAGCCCGGGACAGAGCTCCTACAATGAGCAGTTCTTC
few,.,TRBJ2-7,TRBV7-9,CASSSRSSGAYEQYF,TGTGCCAGCAGCTCGAGAAGTAGCGGTGCCTACGAGCAGTACTTC
.,.,TRBJ1-6,TRBV5-4,CASSKTGLDSPLHF,TGTGCCAGCAGCAAGACAGGTTTGGATTCACCCCTCCACTTT
once,.,TRBJ1-5,TRBV2,CASNQRGNQPQHF,TGTGCCAGCAACCAACGGGGCAATCAGCCCCAGCATTTT
few,.,TRBJ2-7,TRBV21-1,CASSKTRDRVHEQYF,TGTGCCAGCAGCAAAACCCGGGACAGGGTTCACGAGCAGTACTTC
.,.,TRBJ1-1,TRBV28,CASRRAEAFF,TGTGCCAGCAGGAGGGCGGAAGCTTTCTTT
.,.,TRBJ1-6,TRBV7-2,CASSLWGQGRGSPLHF,TGTGCCAGCAGCTTATGGGGTCAGGGGAGAGGTTCACCCCTCCACTTT
.,.,TRBJ2-7,TRBV5-5,CASSFIGGYEQYF,TGTGCCAGCAGCTTCATCGGAGGCTACGAGCAGTACTTC
.,TRBD1,TRBJ2-1,TRBV19,CASSKLGQGNYNEQFF,TGTGCCAGTAGTAAACTGGGACAGGGGAACTACAATGAGCAGTTCTTC